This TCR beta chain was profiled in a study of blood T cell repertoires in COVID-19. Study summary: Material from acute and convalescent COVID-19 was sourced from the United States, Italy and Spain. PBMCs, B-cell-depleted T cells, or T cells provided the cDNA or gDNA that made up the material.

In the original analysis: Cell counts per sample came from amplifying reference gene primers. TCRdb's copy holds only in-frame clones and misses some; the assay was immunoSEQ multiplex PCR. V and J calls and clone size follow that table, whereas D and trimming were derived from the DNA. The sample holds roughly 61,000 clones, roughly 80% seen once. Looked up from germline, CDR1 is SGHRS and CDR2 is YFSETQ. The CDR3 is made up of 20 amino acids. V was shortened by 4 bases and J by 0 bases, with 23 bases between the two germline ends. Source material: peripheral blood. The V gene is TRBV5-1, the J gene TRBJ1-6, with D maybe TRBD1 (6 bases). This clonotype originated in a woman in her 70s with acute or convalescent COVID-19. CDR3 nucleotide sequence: TGCGCCAGCAGCCAGGAGAGGGTCAGGGGCACTAGCTCCTATAATTCACCCCTCCACTTT. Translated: CASSQERVRGTSSYNSPLHF.